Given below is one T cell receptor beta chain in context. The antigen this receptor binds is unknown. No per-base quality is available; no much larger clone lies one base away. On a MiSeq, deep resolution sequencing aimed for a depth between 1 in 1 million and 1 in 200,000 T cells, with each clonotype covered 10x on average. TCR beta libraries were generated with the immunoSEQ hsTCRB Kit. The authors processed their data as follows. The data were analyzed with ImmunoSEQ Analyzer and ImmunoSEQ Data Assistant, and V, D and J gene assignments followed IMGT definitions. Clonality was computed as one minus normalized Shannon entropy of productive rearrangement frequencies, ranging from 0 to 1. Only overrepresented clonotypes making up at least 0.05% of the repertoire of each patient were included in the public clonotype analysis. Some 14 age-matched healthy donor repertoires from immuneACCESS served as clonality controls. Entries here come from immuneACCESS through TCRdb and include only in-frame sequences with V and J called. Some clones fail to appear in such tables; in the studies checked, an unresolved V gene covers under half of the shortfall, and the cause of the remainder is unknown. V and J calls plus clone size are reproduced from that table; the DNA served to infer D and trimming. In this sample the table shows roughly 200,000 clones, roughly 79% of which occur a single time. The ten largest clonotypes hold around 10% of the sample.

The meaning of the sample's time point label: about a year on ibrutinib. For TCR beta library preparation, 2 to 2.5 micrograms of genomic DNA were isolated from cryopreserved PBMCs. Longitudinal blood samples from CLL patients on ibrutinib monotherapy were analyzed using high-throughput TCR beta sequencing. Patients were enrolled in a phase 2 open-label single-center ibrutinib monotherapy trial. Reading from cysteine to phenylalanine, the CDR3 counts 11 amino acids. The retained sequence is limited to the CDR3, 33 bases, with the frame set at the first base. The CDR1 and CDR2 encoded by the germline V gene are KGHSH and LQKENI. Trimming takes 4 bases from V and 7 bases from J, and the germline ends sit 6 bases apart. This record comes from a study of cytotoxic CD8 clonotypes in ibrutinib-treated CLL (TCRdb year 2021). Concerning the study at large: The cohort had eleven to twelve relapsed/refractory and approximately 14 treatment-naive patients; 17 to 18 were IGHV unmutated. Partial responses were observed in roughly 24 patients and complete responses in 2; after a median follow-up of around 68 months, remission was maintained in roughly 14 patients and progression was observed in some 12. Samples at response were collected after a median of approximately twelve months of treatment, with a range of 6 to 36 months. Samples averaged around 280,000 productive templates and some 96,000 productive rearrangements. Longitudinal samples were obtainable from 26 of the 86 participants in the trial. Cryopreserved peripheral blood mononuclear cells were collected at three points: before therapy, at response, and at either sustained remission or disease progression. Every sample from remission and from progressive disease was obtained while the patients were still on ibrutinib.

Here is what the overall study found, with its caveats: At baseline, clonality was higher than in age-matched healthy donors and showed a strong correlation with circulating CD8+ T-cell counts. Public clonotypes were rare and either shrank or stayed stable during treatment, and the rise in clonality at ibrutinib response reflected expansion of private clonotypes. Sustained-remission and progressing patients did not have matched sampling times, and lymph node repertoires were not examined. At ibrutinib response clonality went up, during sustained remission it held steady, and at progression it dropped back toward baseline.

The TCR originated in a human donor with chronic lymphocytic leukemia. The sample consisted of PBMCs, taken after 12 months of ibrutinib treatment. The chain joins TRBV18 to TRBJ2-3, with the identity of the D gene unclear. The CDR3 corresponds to CASSRPNTQYF. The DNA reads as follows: TGTGCCAGCTCACGCCCAAATACGCAGTATTTT. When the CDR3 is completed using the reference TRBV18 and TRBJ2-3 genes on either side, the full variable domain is NAGVMQNPRHLVRRRGQEARLRCSPMKGHSHVYWYRQLPEEGLKFMVYLQKENIIDESGMPKERFSAEFPKEGPSILRIQQVVRGDSAAYFCASSRPNTQYFGPGTRLTVL.